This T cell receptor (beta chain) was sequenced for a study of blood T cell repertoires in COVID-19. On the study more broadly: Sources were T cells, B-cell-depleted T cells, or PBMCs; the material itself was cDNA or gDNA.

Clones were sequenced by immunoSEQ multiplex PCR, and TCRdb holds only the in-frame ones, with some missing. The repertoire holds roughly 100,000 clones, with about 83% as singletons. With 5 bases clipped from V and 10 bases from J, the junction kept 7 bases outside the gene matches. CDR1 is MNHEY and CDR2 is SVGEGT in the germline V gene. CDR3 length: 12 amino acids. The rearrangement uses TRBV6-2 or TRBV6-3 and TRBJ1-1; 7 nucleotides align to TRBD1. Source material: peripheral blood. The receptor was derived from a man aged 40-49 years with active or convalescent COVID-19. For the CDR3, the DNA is TGTGCCAGCAGTGTTGGGGACAGCTTAGCTTTCTTT. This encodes CASSVGDSLAFF.